Following are 3 T cell receptor beta chains from one sample sequenced in a study of brain T cells in children with intractable seizures. The repertoire was sequenced with immunoSEQ multiplex PCR; TCRdb's copy has only in-frame clones and lacks some. The table lists around 100,000 clones, 94% of them singletons. Sequencing used peripheral blood, obtained at surgery. The source of these receptors is a boy younger than two with hemimegalencephaly and intractable seizures.

This clone was observed a few times. This chain connects TRBV12-2 to TRBJ2-7; TRBD2, as called in the table, went unchecked against the DNA. TRBV12-2 is marked as a pseudogene. CDR3 length: 16 residues. CDR3 DNA: TGTGCAAGTCGCTTAGTAGGTCTAGCGGGAGTAAACGAGCAGTACTTC. It translates to CASRLVGLAGVNEQYF.

This chain links TRBV29-1 with TRBJ1-2; D is unresolved. Germline-derived CDR1 and CDR2 are SQVTM and ANQGSEA. Trimming cost V 6 bases and J 2 bases, with 7 bases left between them. This CDR3 comprises 11 residues. The CDR3 nucleotides are TGCAGCGTGAGGACCAACTATGGCTACACCTTC. Its protein is CSVRTNYGYTF.

The chain joins TRBV7-9 to TRBJ2-2, with a weak D call TRBD2 (5 bases). Germline V gene lookup returns CDR1 SEHNR and CDR2 FQNEAQ (reference sequence). V lost 5 bases and J 4 bases, leaving 11 bases between the germline ends. The CDR3 spans 14 residues. The DNA of the CDR3 is TGTGCCAGCAGCCCTAGGAGGAGCACCGGGGAGCTGTTTTTT. Translated: CASSPRRSTGELFF.